This TCR beta chain was obtained from a study of shared clonotypes between healthy human individuals. Study findings and constraints: Around 5% of naive CD4 clonotypes were common to a few donors.

The data were produced by immunoSEQ multiplex PCR, yet TCRdb's version contains in-frame clones alone and is incomplete. The table lists about 2.4 million clones, roughly 93% of them singletons. As to this clone: Antigen unknown.

The CDR3 consists of 17 residues. Germline CDR1 is SGHVS and CDR2 is FNYEAQ. V lost 3 bases to trimming and J lost 4 bases; unmatched junction nucleotides: 10. This chain connects TRBV7-6 to TRBJ2-5; 11 bases match TRBD1. The sequence derives from a young man in good health. Some clones in this sample may be carry-over from other donors' samples. Sequenced: naive CD4+ T cells from PBMCs. Subset: CD45RA+ positively selected. As DNA, the CDR3 is TGTGCCAGCAGCTTTGCAATAGGACAGGGGGCCACAGAGACCCAGTACTTC. Amino acid sequence: CASSFAIGQGATETQYF.